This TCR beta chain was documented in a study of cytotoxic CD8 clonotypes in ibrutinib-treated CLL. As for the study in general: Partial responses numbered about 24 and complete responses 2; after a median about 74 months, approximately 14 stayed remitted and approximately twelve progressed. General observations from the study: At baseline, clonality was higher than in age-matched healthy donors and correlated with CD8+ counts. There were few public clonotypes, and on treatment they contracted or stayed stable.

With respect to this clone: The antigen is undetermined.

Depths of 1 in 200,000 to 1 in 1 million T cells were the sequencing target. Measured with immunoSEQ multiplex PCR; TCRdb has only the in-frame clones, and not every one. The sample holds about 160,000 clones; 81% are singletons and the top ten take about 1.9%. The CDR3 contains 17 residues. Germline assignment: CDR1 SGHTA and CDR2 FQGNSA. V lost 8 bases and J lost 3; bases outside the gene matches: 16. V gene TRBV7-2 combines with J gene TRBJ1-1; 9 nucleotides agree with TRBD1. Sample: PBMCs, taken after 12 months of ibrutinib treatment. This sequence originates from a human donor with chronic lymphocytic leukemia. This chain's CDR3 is CASVKDRGIPYYTEAFF. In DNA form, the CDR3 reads TGTGCCAGCGTAAAAGACAGGGGGATCCCATATTACACTGAAGCTTTCTTT. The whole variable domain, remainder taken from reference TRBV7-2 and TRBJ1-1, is GAGVSQSPSNKVTEKGKDVELRCDPISGHTALYWYRQSLGQGLEFLIYFQGNSAPDKSGLPSDRFSAERTGGSVSTLTIQRTQQEDSAVYLCASVKDRGIPYYTEAFFGQGTRLTVV.